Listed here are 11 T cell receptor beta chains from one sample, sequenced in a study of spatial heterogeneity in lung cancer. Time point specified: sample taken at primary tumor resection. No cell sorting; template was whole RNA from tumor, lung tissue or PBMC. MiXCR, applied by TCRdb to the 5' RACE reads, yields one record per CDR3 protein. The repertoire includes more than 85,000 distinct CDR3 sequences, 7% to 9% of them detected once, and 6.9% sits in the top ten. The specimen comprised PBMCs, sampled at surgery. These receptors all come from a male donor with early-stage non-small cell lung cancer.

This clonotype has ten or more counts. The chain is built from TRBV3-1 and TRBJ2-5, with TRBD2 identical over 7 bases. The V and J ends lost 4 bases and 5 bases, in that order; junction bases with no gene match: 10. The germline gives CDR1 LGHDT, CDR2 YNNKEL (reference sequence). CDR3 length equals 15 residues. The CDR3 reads CASSLGPSGRETQYF. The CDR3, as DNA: TGTGCCAGCAGCCTCGGACCATCCGGGAGGGAGACCCAGTACTTC.

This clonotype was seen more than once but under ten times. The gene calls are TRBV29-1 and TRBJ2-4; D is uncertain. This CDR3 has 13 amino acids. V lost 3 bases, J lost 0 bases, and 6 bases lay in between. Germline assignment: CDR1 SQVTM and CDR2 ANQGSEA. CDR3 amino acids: CSVETLAKNIQYF. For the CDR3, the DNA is TGCAGCGTTGAGACCCTAGCCAAAAACATTCAGTACTTC.

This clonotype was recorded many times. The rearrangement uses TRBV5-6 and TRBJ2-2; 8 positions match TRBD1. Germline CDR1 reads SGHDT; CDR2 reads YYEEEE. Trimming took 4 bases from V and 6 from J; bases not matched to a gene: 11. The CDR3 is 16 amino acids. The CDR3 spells CASSTLQGARSGELFF. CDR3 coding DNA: TGTGCCAGCAGCACTCTCCAGGGGGCCAGATCCGGGGAGCTGTTTTTT.

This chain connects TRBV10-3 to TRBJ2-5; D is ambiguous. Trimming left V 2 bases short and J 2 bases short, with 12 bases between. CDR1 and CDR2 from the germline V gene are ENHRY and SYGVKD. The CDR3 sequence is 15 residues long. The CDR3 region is CAISEGGLGQETQYF. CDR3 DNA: TGTGCCATCAGTGAGGGTGGTTTGGGACAAGAGACCCAGTACTTC.

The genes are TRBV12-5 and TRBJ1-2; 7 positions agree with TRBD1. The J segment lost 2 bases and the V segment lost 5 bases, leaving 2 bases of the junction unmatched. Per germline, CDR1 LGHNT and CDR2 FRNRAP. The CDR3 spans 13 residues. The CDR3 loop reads CASGAQGNYGYTF. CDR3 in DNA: TGTGCTAGTGGTGCACAGGGGAACTATGGCTACACCTTC. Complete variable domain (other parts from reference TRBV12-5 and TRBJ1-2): DARVTQTPRHKVTEMGQEVTMRCQPILGHNTVFWYRQTMMQGLELLAYFRNRAPLDDSGMPKDRFSAEMPDATLATLKIQPSEPRDSAVYFCASGAQGNYGYTFGSGTRLTVV.

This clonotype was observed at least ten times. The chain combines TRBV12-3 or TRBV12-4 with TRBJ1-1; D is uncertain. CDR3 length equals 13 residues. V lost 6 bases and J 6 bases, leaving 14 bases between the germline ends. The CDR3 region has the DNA TGTGCCAGCAGCACCCCCGGGAGCGCTGAAGCTTTCTTT. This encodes CASSTPGSAEAFF.

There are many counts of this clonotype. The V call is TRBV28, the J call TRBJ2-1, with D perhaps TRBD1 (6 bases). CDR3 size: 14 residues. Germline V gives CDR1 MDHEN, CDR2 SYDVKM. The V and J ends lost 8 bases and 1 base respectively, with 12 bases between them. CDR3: CASDFRGSYNEQFF. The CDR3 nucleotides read TGTGCCAGCGATTTCAGGGGTTCCTACAATGAGCAGTTCTTC.

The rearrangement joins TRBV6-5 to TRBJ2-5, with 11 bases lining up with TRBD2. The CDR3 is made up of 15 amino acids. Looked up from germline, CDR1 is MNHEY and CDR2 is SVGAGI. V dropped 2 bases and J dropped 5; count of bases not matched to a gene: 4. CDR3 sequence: CASSYQLAGVETQYF. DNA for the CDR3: TGTGCCAGCAGTTACCAACTAGCGGGAGTCGAGACCCAGTACTTC.

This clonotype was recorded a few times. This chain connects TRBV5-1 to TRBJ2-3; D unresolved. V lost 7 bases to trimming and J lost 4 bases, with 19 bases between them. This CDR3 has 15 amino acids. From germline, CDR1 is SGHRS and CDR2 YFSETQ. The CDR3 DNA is TGCGCCAGCGGCCGGCACGGCCAAAAGGCAGATACGCAGTATTTT. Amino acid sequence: CASGRHGQKADTQYF.

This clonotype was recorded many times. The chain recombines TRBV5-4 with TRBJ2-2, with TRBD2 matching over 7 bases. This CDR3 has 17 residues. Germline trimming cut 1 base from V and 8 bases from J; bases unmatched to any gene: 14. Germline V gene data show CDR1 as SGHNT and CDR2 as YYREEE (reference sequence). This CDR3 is CASSLIGGRGLSGELFF. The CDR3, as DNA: TGTGCCAGCAGCTTGATTGGCGGGAGAGGTTTATCTGGGGAGCTGTTTTTT.

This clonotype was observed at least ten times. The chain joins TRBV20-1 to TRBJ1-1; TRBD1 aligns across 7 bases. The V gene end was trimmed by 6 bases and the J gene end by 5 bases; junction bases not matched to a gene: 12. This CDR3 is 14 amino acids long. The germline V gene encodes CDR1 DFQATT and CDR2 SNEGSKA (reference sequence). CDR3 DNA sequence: TGCAGTGCCAACAAAAGACAGGGACGGACTGAAGCTTTCTTT. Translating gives CSANKRQGRTEAFF.